The 7 T cell receptor beta chains in this list originate from one sample, sequenced in a study of cytomegalovirus exposure and HLA in healthy donors. The study ran its PCR with 60 Vbeta and 13 Jbeta primers. Data came from immunoSEQ multiplex PCR; TCRdb stores just in-frame clones and leaves some out. There are some 130,000 clones in the sample; around 80% occur only once, and about 4.9% lies in the top ten. The sample comprised PBMCs. These receptors came from a man younger than 45 in good health.

The chain has TRBV18 and TRBJ2-3, with TRBD1 identical over 7 bases. Trimming cost V 4 bases and J 2 bases; bases outside gene matches: 3. Looked up from germline, CDR1 is KGHSH and CDR2 is LQKENI. The CDR3 runs to 14 residues. CDR3 in amino acids: CASSRDSHTDTQYF. DNA for the CDR3: TGTGCCAGCTCACGGGACAGTCACACAGATACGCAGTATTTT.

The V gene is TRBV27, the J gene TRBJ2-1; TRBD2 aligns across 12 bases. Looked up from germline, CDR1 is MNHEY and CDR2 is SMNVEV (reference sequence). The CDR3 runs 16 residues. After removal of 6 bases from V and 8 bases from J, the junction contained 11 bases not matched to a gene. The CDR3 here is CASSQPPGLAGHEQFF. In nucleotides, the CDR3 is TGTGCCAGCAGCCAACCTCCGGGACTAGCGGGCCATGAGCAGTTCTTC.

This chain links TRBV28 with TRBJ2-3; 9 bases align to TRBD2. Germline assignment: CDR1 MDHEN and CDR2 SYDVKM. CDR3 length: 14 amino acids. The V and J ends lost 7 bases and 4 bases, in that order; junction bases with no gene match: 6. CDR3 amino acids: CASKAGGGSDTQYF. For the CDR3, the DNA is TGTGCCAGCAAGGCGGGAGGGGGGTCAGATACGCAGTATTTT.

The chain employs TRBV5-1 and TRBJ2-3; 7 nucleotides align to TRBD2. The CDR3 is 16 residues long. With 0 bases clipped from V and 2 bases from J, the junction kept 6 bases outside the gene matches. Per the germline V gene, CDR1 is SGHRS and CDR2 is YFSETQ. CDR3 loop: CASSLVPAGNTDTQYF. DNA for the CDR3: TGCGCCAGCAGCTTGGTCCCAGCGGGGAACACAGATACGCAGTATTTT.

This chain joins TRBV15 and TRBJ2-7; 9 bases align to TRBD1. The length of the CDR3 is 17 residues. Germline CDR1 is LNHNV and CDR2 is YYDKDF (reference sequence). The ends lost 0 bases at V and 2 bases at J; junction bases unmatched: 8. The CDR3 DNA is TGTGCCACCAGCAGAGATCGGGGGACAGGGTTGGCCTACGAGCAGTACTTC. It encodes CATSRDRGTGLAYEQYF.

The V call is TRBV2, the J call TRBJ2-7, with 9 bases aligning to TRBD1. This CDR3 has 15 amino acids. Trimming took 5 bases from V and 0 from J; bases not matched to a gene: 5. The V gene's germline CDR1 is SNHLY and CDR2 FYNNEI. The CDR3 DNA is TGTGCCAGCAGTTATGACAGGGGGAACTCCTACGAGCAGTACTTC. It yields the protein CASSYDRGNSYEQYF.

The chain is built from TRBV2 and TRBJ2-3, with D possibly matching TRBD1 (5 bases). From germline, CDR1 is SNHLY and CDR2 FYNNEI. The CDR3 covers 19 residues. V was pared by 2 bases and J by 2 bases, with 23 bases between. The chain's CDR3 is CASSEKKFWQGRITDTQYF. CDR3 in DNA: TGTGCCAGCAGTGAAAAGAAGTTCTGGCAGGGTAGAATCACAGATACGCAGTATTTT.